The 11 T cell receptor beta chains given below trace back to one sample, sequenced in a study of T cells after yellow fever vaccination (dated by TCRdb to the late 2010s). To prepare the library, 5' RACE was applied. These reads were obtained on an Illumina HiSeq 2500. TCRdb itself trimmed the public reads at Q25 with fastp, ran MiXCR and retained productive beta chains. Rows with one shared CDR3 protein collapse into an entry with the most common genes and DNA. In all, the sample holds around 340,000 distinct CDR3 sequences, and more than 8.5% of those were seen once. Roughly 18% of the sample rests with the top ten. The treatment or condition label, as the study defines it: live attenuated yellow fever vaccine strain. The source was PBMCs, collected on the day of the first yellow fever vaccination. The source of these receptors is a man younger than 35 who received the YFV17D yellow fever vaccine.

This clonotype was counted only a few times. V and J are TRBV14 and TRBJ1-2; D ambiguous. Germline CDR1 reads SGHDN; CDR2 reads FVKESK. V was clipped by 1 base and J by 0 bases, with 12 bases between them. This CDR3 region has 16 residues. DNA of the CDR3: TGTGCCAGCAGCCAAGTGGAAGGGTCAGCTAACTATGGCTACACCTTC. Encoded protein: CASSQVEGSANYGYTF.

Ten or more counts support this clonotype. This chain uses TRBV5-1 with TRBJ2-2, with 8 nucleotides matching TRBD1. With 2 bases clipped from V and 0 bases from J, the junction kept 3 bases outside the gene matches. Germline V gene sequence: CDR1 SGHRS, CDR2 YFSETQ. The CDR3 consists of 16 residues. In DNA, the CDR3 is TGCGCCAGCAGCTTTATGACAGGGGCGAACACCGGGGAGCTGTTTTTT. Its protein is CASSFMTGANTGELFF.

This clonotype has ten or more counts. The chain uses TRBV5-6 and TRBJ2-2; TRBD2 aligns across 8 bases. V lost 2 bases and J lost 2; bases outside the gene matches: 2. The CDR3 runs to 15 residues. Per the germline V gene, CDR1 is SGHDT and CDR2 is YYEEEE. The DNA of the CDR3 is TGTGCCAGCAGCTTCGCGGGGGGCAACACCGGGGAGCTGTTTTTT. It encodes CASSFAGGNTGELFF.

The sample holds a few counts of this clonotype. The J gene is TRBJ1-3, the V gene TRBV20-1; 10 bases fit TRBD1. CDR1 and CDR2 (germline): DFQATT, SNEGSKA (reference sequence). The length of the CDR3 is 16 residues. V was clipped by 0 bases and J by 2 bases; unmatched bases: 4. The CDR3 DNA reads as TGCAGTGCTAGAGATTTAGGACAGGGGGCTGGAAACACCATATATTTT. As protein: CSARDLGQGAGNTIYF.

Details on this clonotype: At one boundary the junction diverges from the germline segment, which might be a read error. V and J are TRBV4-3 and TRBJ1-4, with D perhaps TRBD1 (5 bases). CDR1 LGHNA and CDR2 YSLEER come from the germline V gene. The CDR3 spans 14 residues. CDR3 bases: TGCGCCAGCAGGCAAGACAGACTAAATGAAAAACTGTTTTTT. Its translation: CASRQDRLNEKLFF.

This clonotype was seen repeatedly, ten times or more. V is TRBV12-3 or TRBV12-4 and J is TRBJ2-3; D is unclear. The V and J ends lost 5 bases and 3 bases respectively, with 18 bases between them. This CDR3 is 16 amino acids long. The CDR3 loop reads CASSQSPSFVTDTQYF. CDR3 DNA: TGTGCCAGCAGTCAAAGTCCCAGCTTTGTTACAGATACGCAGTATTTT.

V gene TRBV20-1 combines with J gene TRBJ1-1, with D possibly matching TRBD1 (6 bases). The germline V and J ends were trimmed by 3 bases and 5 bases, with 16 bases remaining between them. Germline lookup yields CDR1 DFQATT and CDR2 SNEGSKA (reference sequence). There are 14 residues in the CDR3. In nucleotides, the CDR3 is TGCAGTGCTAGTAGCAGAGGGGGTAGGACTGAAGCTTTCTTT. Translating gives CSASSRGGRTEAFF.

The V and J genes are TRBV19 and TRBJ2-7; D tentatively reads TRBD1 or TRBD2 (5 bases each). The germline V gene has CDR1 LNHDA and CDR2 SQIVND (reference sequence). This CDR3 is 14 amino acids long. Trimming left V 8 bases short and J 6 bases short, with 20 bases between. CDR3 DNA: TGTGCCAGTTCCTCTTACATCGGGGCTGGCGAGCAGTACGTC. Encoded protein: CASSSYIGAGEQYV.

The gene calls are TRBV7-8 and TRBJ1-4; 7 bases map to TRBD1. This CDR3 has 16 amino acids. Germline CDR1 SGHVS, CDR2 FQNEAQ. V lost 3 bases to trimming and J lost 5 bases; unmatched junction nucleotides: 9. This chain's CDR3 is CASSLVPGQQNEKLFF. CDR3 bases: TGTGCCAGCAGCTTGGTACCGGGACAGCAGAATGAAAAACTGTTTTTT.

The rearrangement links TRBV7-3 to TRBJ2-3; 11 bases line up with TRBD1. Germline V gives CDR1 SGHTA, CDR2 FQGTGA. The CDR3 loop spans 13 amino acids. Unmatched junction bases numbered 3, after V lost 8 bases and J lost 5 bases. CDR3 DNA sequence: TGTGCCAGCGGACAGGGGGCAGGAGATACGCAGTATTTT. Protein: CASGQGAGDTQYF. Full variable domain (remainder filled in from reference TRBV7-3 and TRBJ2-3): GAGVSQTPSNKVTEKGKYVELRCDPISGHTALYWYRQSLGQGPEFLIYFQGTGAADDSGLPNDRFFAVRPEGSVSTLKIQRTERGDSAVYLCASGQGAGDTQYFGPGTRLTVL.

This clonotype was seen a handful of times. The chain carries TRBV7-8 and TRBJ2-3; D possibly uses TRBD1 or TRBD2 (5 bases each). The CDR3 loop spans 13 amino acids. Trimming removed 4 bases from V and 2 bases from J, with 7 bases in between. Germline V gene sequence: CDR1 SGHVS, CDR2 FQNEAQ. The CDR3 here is CASSWGTTDTQYF. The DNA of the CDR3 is TGTGCCAGCAGCTGGGGGACCACAGATACGCAGTATTTT. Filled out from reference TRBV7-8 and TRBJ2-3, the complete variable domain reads GAGVSQSPRYKVAKRGQDVALRCDPISGHVSLFWYQQALGQGPEFLTYFQNEAQLDKSGLPSDRFFAERPEGSVSTLKIQRTQQEDSAVYLCASSWGTTDTQYFGPGTRLTVL.